The clone carrying this TCR beta chain was recorded a few times. TCRdb recomputed calls from the 5' RACE reads with MiXCR, one row per CDR3 protein. This sample has about 57,000 distinct CDR3 sequences, with roughly 30% found just once. The V gene's germline CDR1 is SGHTA and CDR2 FQGNSA. V was cut by 7 bases and J by 1 base, with 13 bases left in between. CDR3 length: 14 amino acids. The origin of this receptor is a female donor with breast cancer. The chain recombines TRBV7-2 with TRBJ1-1, with D maybe TRBD1 (5 bases). The sequenced sample consisted of tumor-infiltrating memory CD4+ T cells sorted from the breast tumor. The sample's subset: memory CD4+ T cells, CD4+CD45RO+CD25-. CDR3 residues: CASTDPGQNTEAFF. CDR3 sequence (DNA): TGTGCCAGCACCGATCCAGGACAGAACACTGAAGCTTTCTTT.